This T cell receptor beta chain was sequenced for a study of low-dose radiotherapy and immunotherapy resistance in tumors. Study overall: Aspirin was taken orally by patients at 300 mg daily for four cycles from cycle 1 day 1.

This clonotype was found many times. Alpha and beta chains were covered, as first-strand cDNA relied on TRAV- and TRBV-specific primers. A 20-cycle PCR with a constant-region primer and V-primer adapter amplified TCRs. Amplification of the isolated mRNA used in vitro transcription. A single record per CDR3 protein comes from TCRdb applying MiXCR to the reads. The table lists roughly 95,000 distinct CDR3 sequences, 20% to 25% of them singletons, with 9.5% to 15% in the top ten. Time point in this sample: after trial treatment. Treatment denoted: LDRT plus nivolumab, ipilimumab, low-dose cyclophosphamide and aspirin (RACIN trial). Donors, who were enrolled in a single-arm phase I dose-escalation trial, received nivolumab, ipilimumab, aspirin, low-dose cyclophosphamide and low-dose radiotherapy. Specimen: PBMCs, collected after low-dose radiotherapy plus immunotherapy. The receptor comes from a female donor with ovarian cancer.

Written as DNA, the CDR3 is TGTGCCAGTAACTCACAGGGTCTGCCCCAGCATTTT. This sequence encodes CASNSQGLPQHF. The chain recombines TRBV19 with TRBJ1-5; D possibly corresponds to TRBD1 (6 bases). The V end was cut by 7 bases, the J end by 9 bases, with 13 bases between. From germline, CDR1 is LNHDA and CDR2 SQIVND (reference sequence). The CDR3 loop spans 12 amino acids. Full variable domain (remainder filled in from reference TRBV19 and TRBJ1-5): DGGITQSPKYLFRKEGQNVTLSCEQNLNHDAMYWYRQDPGQGLRLIYYSQIVNDFQKGDIAEGYSVSREKKESFPLTVTSAQKNPTAFYLCASNSQGLPQHFGDGTRLSIL.